The clone carrying this TCR beta chain was seen more than once but under ten times. Its specificity is unknown. The CDR3 consists of 11 residues. The germline V gene encodes CDR1 SGHAT and CDR2 FQNNGV. Trimming left V 4 bases short and J 3 bases short, with 0 bases between. The data are from a study of shared clonotypes between healthy human individuals. The overall study: Two female and three male donors aged 18 to 49 were enrolled.

A 200 ng quantity of DNA, 25,000 to 35,000 T cell genomes, went into the sorted-subset replicate PCRs. Sequenced by immunoSEQ multiplex PCR; TCRdb stores in-frame clones only, minus some. The data show a few hundred thousand clones, 96% seen once. Study results and caveats: Clonotypes shared by all four donors outscored non-shared clonotypes in generation probability.

The clonotype comes from a young man in good health. The chain combines TRBV11-2 with TRBJ2-2, with D uncertain. The material sequenced was memory CD8+ T cells sorted from blood. Subset specified: CD45RO+ cells pooled with CCR7-negative TemRA cells. The CDR3 is CASSYTGELFF. DNA for the CDR3: TGTGCCAGCAGCTACACCGGGGAGCTGTTTTTT.